This passage covers 5 T cell receptor beta chains from one sample sequenced in a study of blood T cell repertoires in COVID-19. Sequencing was performed with immunoSEQ multiplex PCR; in TCRdb, only in-frame clones are kept and a portion is missing. Among over 200,000 clones listed, around 90% were seen once. Sequenced input: peripheral blood. The receptors stem from a person under 35 with COVID-19, enrolled during active disease.

DNA for the CDR3: TGTGCCATCAGACAGGGGGAAACTGAAGCTTTCTTT. Its protein is CAIRQGETEAFF. The rearrangement uses TRBV10-3 and TRBJ1-1, with 8 positions matching TRBD1. The V gene end was trimmed by 6 bases and the J gene end by 5 bases; junction bases not matched to a gene: 2. The CDR3 is made up of 12 amino acids. CDR1 and CDR2 (germline): ENHRY, SYGVKD.

The rearrangement uses TRBV9 and TRBJ2-7, with 10 positions matching TRBD1. V shed 1 base and J 5 bases; nucleotides not matched to a gene: 3. This CDR3 region has 14 residues. Germline V CDR1 and CDR2: SGDLS, YYNGEE. The CDR3 spells CASSVWDRGNEQYF. CDR3 bases: TGTGCCAGCAGCGTATGGGACAGGGGAAACGAGCAGTACTTC.

This chain links TRBV2 with TRBJ1-5; tentative D call: TRBD1 (6 bases). The V end was cut by 4 bases, the J end by 0 bases, with 16 bases between. Looked up from germline, CDR1 is SNHLY and CDR2 is FYNNEI. This CDR3 has 17 amino acids. The CDR3 DNA follows: TGTGCCAGCAGTGGAGAGAGGGGGGGGTATAGCAATCAGCCCCAGCATTTT. This translates into CASSGERGGYSNQPQHF.

This chain connects TRBV6-5 to TRBJ2-7, with a weak D call TRBD1 (6 bases). The CDR3 is 13 amino acids. V lost 6 bases and J 5 bases, leaving 14 bases between the germline ends. CDR1 is MNHEY, CDR2 SVGAGI, per germline. Written as DNA, the CDR3 is TGTGCCAGCAGCCACCCCAGGGGCCACGAGCAGTACTTC. This gives the protein CASSHPRGHEQYF.

The chain uses TRBV7-8 and TRBJ2-1, with 11 bases that match TRBD2. The CDR3 is 15 residues long. V was pared by 1 base and J by 8 bases, with 4 bases of the junction left unmatched. From germline, CDR1 is SGHVS and CDR2 FQNEAQ. This CDR3 reads CASSLGLAGGYEQFF. The CDR3 nucleotides read TGTGCCAGCAGCTTAGGCCTAGCGGGAGGATATGAGCAGTTCTTC.